These T cell receptor beta chains were read from a single sample in a study of blood T cell repertoires in COVID-19. TCRdb's table, derived via immunoSEQ multiplex PCR, lists solely in-frame clones and lacks some. The sample records around 93,000 clones, 90% being singletons. Source material: peripheral blood. These receptor sequences come from a man aged 18-30 years with COVID-19, enrolled during active disease. Both conserved end residues are part of each CDR3. The D gene is left open where the match is weak. Clone size is stated in some rows and not others, as once, few, many or a class when expanded.

D: -
size: -
J: TRBJ2-1
V: TRBV6-6
CDR3: CASSRGGKSSYNEQFF
DNA: TGTGCCAGCAGCCGGGGAGGCAAAAGCTCCTACAATGAGCAGTTCTTC

D: -
size: few
J: TRBJ2-7
V: TRBV28
CDR3: CASSRLSGTRPNEQYF
DNA: TGTGCCAGCAGCCGTTTATCCGGGACAAGACCGAACGAGCAGTACTTC

D: TRBD1
size: -
J: TRBJ2-7
V: TRBV12-3/TRBV12-4
CDR3: CASSRGQGHEQYF
DNA: TGTGCCAGCAGCCGAGGACAGGGCCACGAGCAGTACTTC

D: TRBD2
size: -
J: TRBJ2-7
V: TRBV4-2
CDR3: CASSHSFAGLAGFEQYF
DNA: TGTGCCAGCAGCCATTCTTTCGCGGGACTAGCGGGGTTCGAGCAGTACTTC

D: -
size: -
J: TRBJ1-4
V: TRBV25-1
CDR3: CASSDPAVINEKLLF
DNA: TGTGCCAGCAGTGACCCAGCGGTTATTAATGAAAAACTGCTTTTT

D: TRBD1
size: -
J: TRBJ2-7
V: TRBV19
CDR3: CASSISTGEAWEQYF
DNA: TGTGCCAGTAGTATCTCGACAGGGGAGGCTTGGGAGCAGTACTTC

D: TRBD1
size: -
J: TRBJ2-7
V: TRBV5-6
CDR3: CASSSITGAGEQYF
DNA: TGTGCCAGCAGCAGCATCACAGGGGCGGGCGAGCAGTACTTC

D: -
size: -
J: TRBJ2-2
V: TRBV7-9
CDR3: CASMVSAYPNTGELFF
DNA: TGTGCCAGCATGGTCAGTGCTTACCCGAACACCGGGGAGCTGTTTTTT

D: TRBD1
size: -
J: TRBJ1-2
V: TRBV15
CDR3: CATSRDGTAANYGYTF
DNA: TGTGCCACCAGCAGAGATGGGACAGCGGCTAACTATGGCTACACCTTC

D: -
size: -
J: TRBJ1-4
V: TRBV5-5
CDR3: CASRLLGGDEKLFF
DNA: TGTGCCAGCAGATTGTTGGGGGGTGATGAAAAACTGTTTTTT

D: -
size: -
J: TRBJ1-6
V: TRBV21-1
CDR3: CASSKRPRVWGHYSPLHF
DNA: TGTGCCAGCAGCAAAAGGCCCCGAGTGTGGGGCCACTATTCACCCCTCCACTTT

D: -
size: -
J: TRBJ2-7
V: TRBV5-6
CDR3: CASSLGQGIYEQYF
DNA: TGTGCCAGCAGCTTGGGGCAGGGAATCTACGAGCAGTACTTC

D: -
size: -
J: TRBJ2-4
V: TRBV28
CDR3: CASSNRGGADKNIQYF
DNA: TGTGCCAGCAGCAATAGGGGGGGCGCGGACAAAAACATTCAGTACTTC

D: TRBD2
size: -
J: TRBJ2-4
V: TRBV28
CDR3: CASSLLIAGGKNIQYF
DNA: TGTGCCAGCAGTTTATTAATAGCGGGAGGGAAAAACATTCAGTACTTC

D: TRBD1
size: few
J: TRBJ2-2
V: TRBV28
CDR3: CASSLRGDRGRYTGELFF
DNA: TGTGCCAGCAGTCTCCGGGGGGACAGGGGGAGGTACACCGGGGAGCTGTTTTTT

D: TRBD1
size: -
J: TRBJ1-6
V: TRBV6-2/TRBV6-3
CDR3: CASSSGQRNSPLHF
DNA: TGTGCCAGCAGTTCGGGACAGAGGAATTCACCCCTCCACTTT

D: TRBD1
size: -
J: TRBJ1-2
V: TRBV4-1
CDR3: CASSHTGDGYTF
DNA: TGCGCCAGCAGCCATACAGGGGATGGCTACACCTTC

D: -
size: -
J: TRBJ1-4
V: TRBV30
CDR3: CAWRGGEGEKLLF
DNA: TGTGCCTGGAGGGGAGGAGAAGGGGAAAAACTGCTTTTT

D: -
size: -
J: TRBJ1-1
V: TRBV6-5
CDR3: CASSYSFRGETEAFF
DNA: TGTGCCAGCAGTTACTCTTTCCGGGGGGAGACTGAAGCTTTCTTT

D: TRBD2
size: -
J: TRBJ2-6
V: TRBV10-3
CDR3: CAISESGTSGSIIGANVLTF
DNA: TGTGCCATCAGTGAGTCCGGGACTAGCGGGAGTATAATTGGGGCCAACGTCCTGACTTTC

D: TRBD1
size: -
J: TRBJ2-2
V: TRBV9
CDR3: CASSPRGQLNTGELFF
DNA: TGTGCCAGCAGCCCCCGGGGACAGTTAAACACCGGGGAGCTGTTTTTT

D: TRBD1
size: few
J: TRBJ1-1
V: TRBV19
CDR3: CASSRQGGNTEAFF
DNA: TGTGCCAGTAGTAGACAGGGAGGGAACACTGAAGCTTTCTTT

D: -
size: -
J: TRBJ2-2
V: TRBV9
CDR3: CASSVDRKGGNTGELFF
DNA: TGTGCCAGCAGCGTAGACAGAAAGGGAGGTAACACCGGGGAGCTGTTTTTT

D: TRBD1
size: -
J: TRBJ1-4
V: TRBV5-6
CDR3: CASSGDSINEKLLF
DNA: TGTGCCAGCAGCGGGGACAGCATTAATGAAAAACTGCTTTTT

D: TRBD2
size: -
J: TRBJ2-1
V: TRBV11-3
CDR3: CASSPSVAGADNEQFF
DNA: TGTGCCAGCAGCCCATCGGTAGCGGGAGCTGACAATGAGCAGTTCTTC

D: -
size: -
J: TRBJ2-7
V: TRBV5-1
CDR3: CASSSPSGEQYF
DNA: TGCGCCAGCAGCTCACCATCGGGGGAGCAGTACTTC

D: -
size: few
J: TRBJ2-1
V: TRBV4-3
CDR3: CASSQDSRAHNEQFF
DNA: TGCGCCAGCAGCCAAGATTCGCGGGCCCACAATGAGCAGTTCTTC

D: -
size: -
J: TRBJ2-2
V: TRBV5-1
CDR3: CASSSRLGNTGELFF
DNA: TGCGCCAGCAGCTCGAGACTAGGGAACACCGGGGAGCTGTTTTTT

D: TRBD1
size: -
J: TRBJ2-7
V: TRBV9
CDR3: CASSVGTGVEQYF
DNA: TGTGCCAGCAGCGTTGGGACAGGGGTGGAGCAGTACTTC

D: -
size: once
J: TRBJ2-1
V: TRBV7-3
CDR3: CASSLTGGVYNEQFF
DNA: TGTGCCAGCAGCTTAACGGGGGGAGTATACAATGAGCAGTTCTTC

D: -
size: -
J: TRBJ1-4
V: TRBV24-1
CDR3: CATGDSATNEKLFF
DNA: TGTGCCACCGGCGACAGCGCAACTAATGAAAAACTGTTTTTT

D: TRBD2
size: -
J: TRBJ2-2
V: TRBV4-1
CDR3: CASSRGPLSGISGELFF
DNA: TGCGCCAGCAGCCGAGGCCCACTTAGCGGGATATCCGGGGAGCTGTTTTTT

D: TRBD2
size: few
J: TRBJ2-1
V: TRBV27
CDR3: CASSFGGLANHEQFF
DNA: TGTGCCAGCAGTTTTGGGGGACTAGCAAATCATGAGCAGTTCTTC

D: TRBD1
size: -
J: TRBJ1-2
V: TRBV6-5
CDR3: CASSYYRGDYGYTF
DNA: TGTGCCAGCAGTTACTACAGGGGGGACTATGGCTACACCTTC

D: TRBD1
size: medium-sized
J: TRBJ2-7
V: TRBV5-5
CDR3: CASSFGTGTQGAYEQYF
DNA: TGTGCCAGCAGCTTCGGGACAGGGACCCAAGGGGCTTACGAGCAGTACTTC